The 10 T cell receptor beta chains reported below all come from one sample, sequenced in a study of T-cell memory formation after mild COVID-19. TCRdb passed the 5' RACE reads through MiXCR, listing each CDR3 protein once. This table has about 150,000 distinct CDR3 sequences, approximately 26% appearing once. Material: PBMCs or a T cell subset sorted from them (not recorded which). These TCRs come from an adult woman who had mild COVID-19 (a few samples of this study predate the infection). Cell type and time point are not known.

V gene TRBV7-6 combines with J gene TRBJ2-5; 8 nucleotides match TRBD2. With V trimmed by 8 bases and J by 5 bases, 16 bases remained unmatched. Germline assignment: CDR1 SGHVS and CDR2 FNYEAQ. This CDR3 spans 16 amino acids. The CDR3 DNA is TGTGCCAGCTCCCCTCCGGGACTAGATATTCTGGAGACCCAGTACTTC. It codes for CASSPPGLDILETQYF.

This clonotype was found a few times. V and J are TRBV6-1 and TRBJ1-2; 9 nucleotides match TRBD1. The V segment lost 10 bases and the J segment 5 bases; nucleotides outside the gene matches: 11. The CDR3 runs to 14 residues. Per germline, CDR1 MNHNS and CDR2 SASEGT. The CDR3 DNA is TGTGCCACCCTCCCTCCCGGGACAGGGTATGGCTACACCTTC. Protein product: CATLPPGTGYGYTF.

This clonotype has a handful of counts. The chain is built from TRBV7-9 and TRBJ1-2; 7 bases are shared with TRBD1. The CDR3 length is 13 residues. The junction had 3 bases not matched to a gene; V was cut back by 5 bases and J by 3 bases. The germline V gene encodes CDR1 SEHNR and CDR2 FQNEAQ (reference sequence). This CDR3 is CASSETGHYGYTF. The DNA for the CDR3 is TGTGCCAGCAGCGAGACAGGGCACTATGGCTACACCTTC.

As for this clonotype: The CDR3 does not end in the conserved phenylalanine or tryptophan, so this is likely a read error. V and J are TRBV5-4 and TRBJ2-4; perhaps TRBD1 as D (6 bases). CDR3 length equals 13 residues. The germline gives CDR1 SGHNT, CDR2 YYREEE (reference sequence). Deletions cut 3 bases from V and 10 bases from J, with 14 bases between. The CDR3 spells CASSSEDSPIQYS. The CDR3 DNA follows: TGTGCCAGCAGCTCCGAGGACAGTCCTATTCAGTACTCC.

J is TRBJ2-1 and V is TRBV6-1; D might be TRBD2 (5 bases). Germline CDR1 is MNHNS and CDR2 is SASEGT. The ends were cut back, 1 base at V and 4 bases at J, with 11 bases in the middle. CDR3 size: 15 residues. CDR3 sequence reads: CASSEGIGRYNEQFF. In nucleotides, the CDR3 is TGTGCCAGCAGTGAAGGTATAGGGAGATACAATGAGCAGTTCTTC.

This sequence joins TRBV14 and TRBJ1-1; tentatively, D is TRBD1 (5 bases). The CDR3 sequence is 13 residues long. Germline CDR1 reads SGHDN; CDR2 reads FVKESK. V was cut by 4 bases and J by 5 bases, with 11 bases left in between. The CDR3 bases are TGTGCCAGCAGCCCGTACAAGGGGACTGAAGCTTTCTTT. This sequence encodes CASSPYKGTEAFF.

This clonotype has just a few counts. This sequence joins TRBV7-9 and TRBJ2-3; D possibly corresponds to TRBD1 (5 bases). V was trimmed by 5 bases and J by 1 base, leaving 10 bases between them. The CDR3 runs 14 residues. Germline values: CDR1 SEHNR, CDR2 FQNEAQ (reference sequence). The CDR3 reads CASSHPRGTDTQYF. The CDR3 coding sequence is TGTGCCAGCAGCCACCCCAGGGGCACAGATACGCAGTATTTT.

This CDR3 reads CATSDQTGTEVYEQYF. The CDR3, as DNA: TGTGCCACCAGTGATCAAACAGGAACCGAAGTCTACGAGCAGTACTTC. The chain has TRBV24-1 and TRBJ2-7, with D possibly TRBD1 on 5 matching bases. Germline-derived CDR1 and CDR2 are KGHDR and SFDVKD. V lost 3 bases and J 3 bases, leaving 17 bases between the germline ends. The CDR3 runs 16 residues.

This clonotype showed up many times. The rearrangement joins TRBV7-6 to TRBJ2-1, with 12 bases identical to TRBD2. The length of the CDR3 is 15 residues. Trimming removed 5 bases from V and 9 bases from J; junction bases left unmatched: 8. Germline values: CDR1 SGHVS, CDR2 FNYEAQ. CDR3 DNA sequence: TGTGCCAGCAGCCAGCTAGCGGGGGGGCGTCCTGAGCAGTTCTTC. Residues: CASSQLAGGRPEQFF.

This clonotype was recorded a few times. V usage is TRBV5-6 and J usage is TRBJ1-1; D gene unclear. The germline CDR1 and CDR2 sequences are SGHDT and YYEEEE. Deletions cut 3 bases from V and 7 bases from J, with 10 bases between. CDR3 length equals 12 residues. DNA for the CDR3: TGTGCCAGCAGCTCCCTGGTTGGTGAAGCTTTCTTT. Protein: CASSSLVGEAFF.